This is a list of T cell receptor beta chains from one sample in a study of vaccination and CD4 T cells after COVID-19. TCRdb independently ran MiXCR on the PCR reads; one entry per CDR3 protein. This sample carries approximately 8,800 distinct CDR3 sequences, roughly 60% of them seen once, and the ten largest clones take roughly a third. No antigens are known for them. Sequencing used CD4+ T cells from blood, cultured in vitro. These receptors originate from a human donor who had recovered from COVID-19. Each CDR3 is given with its conserved first and last residue. D genes are given only for firm matches. Clone size is not always given. Where it is, it says once, few, many or a class for expanded clones.

CASSYSIRHSSYEQYF	TGTGCCAGCAGTTACTCGATTCGGCATAGCTCCTACGAGCAGTACTTC	TRBJ2-7	TRBV6-2/TRBV6-3	-	-
CSARDQGSGGGETQYF	TGCAGTGCTAGAGATCAAGGTAGCGGGGGTGGAGAGACCCAGTACTTC	TRBJ2-5	TRBV20-1	TRBD2	few
CASSRTSGRGETQYF	TGTGCCAGCAGTCGGACTAGCGGGAGGGGAGAGACCCAGTACTTC	TRBJ2-5	TRBV6-1	TRBD2	-
CASSSPEGYTF	TGTGCCAGCAGCTCCCCTGAGGGCTACACCTTC	TRBJ1-2	TRBV7-2	-	-
CASSIGGNPYEQYF	TGTGCCAGTAGTATAGGGGGCAACCCCTACGAGCAGTACTTC	TRBJ2-7	TRBV19	-	-
CASRRGDYGYTF	TGTGCCAGCAGGAGGGGGGACTATGGCTACACCTTC	TRBJ1-2	TRBV6-1	-	-
CASSSPGYYSNQPQHF	TGTGCCAGCAGTTCCCCAGGGTATTATAGCAATCAGCCCCAGCATTTT	TRBJ1-5	TRBV6-5	-	-
CASSLIRANTGELFF	TGCGCCAGCAGCTTGATCCGGGCGAACACCGGGGAGCTGTTTTTT	TRBJ2-2	TRBV5-1	-	once
CSAREAWPSTDTQYF	TGCAGTGCTAGAGAGGCTTGGCCTAGCACAGATACGCAGTATTTT	TRBJ2-3	TRBV20-1	-	once
CASSESGRASTGELFF	TGTGCCAGCAGTGAGTCAGGGCGCGCGAGCACCGGGGAGCTGTTTTTT	TRBJ2-2	TRBV2	-	once
CASSEVLQGNGYTF	TGTGCCAGCAGTGAAGTACTACAGGGAAATGGCTACACCTTC	TRBJ1-2	TRBV6-1	-	once
CASMTGFKSEAFF	TGTGCCAGCATGACAGGGTTCAAGTCTGAAGCTTTCTTT	TRBJ1-1	TRBV25-1	TRBD1	-
CASSLAGGQQPQHF	TGTGCCAGCAGTTTAGCAGGGGGTCAGCAGCCCCAGCATTTT	TRBJ1-5	TRBV12-3/TRBV12-4	-	-
CSARGRGSVTDTQYF	TGCAGTGCTAGAGGTAGGGGATCGGTCACAGATACGCAGTATTTT	TRBJ2-3	TRBV20-1	-	-
CASSLTGGTEAFF	TGCGCCAGCAGTTTGACAGGGGGCACTGAAGCTTTCTTT	TRBJ1-1	TRBV5-1	TRBD1	-
CATSPQGADANTGELFF	TGTGCCACCAGCCCTCAAGGGGCCGACGCGAACACCGGGGAGCTGTTTTTT	TRBJ2-2	TRBV15	-	-
CASSLDRLMNTEAFF	TGTGCCAGCAGCCTAGACAGGCTCATGAACACTGAAGCTTTCTTT	TRBJ1-1	TRBV11-3	-	-
CASSYVWGANTEAFF	TGTGCCAGCAGTTACGTCTGGGGGGCGAACACTGAAGCTTTCTTT	TRBJ1-1	TRBV6-2/TRBV6-3	-	-
CASSRPSSGMGNEQFF	TGTGCCAGCAGCCGACCTAGTAGCGGGATGGGAAATGAGCAGTTCTTC	TRBJ2-1	TRBV7-8	TRBD2	-
CASTLELAVAKNIQYF	TGTGCCAGCACCCTGGAGCTAGCGGTGGCCAAAAACATTCAGTACTTC	TRBJ2-4	TRBV6-2/TRBV6-3	TRBD2	-
CASSFRGGGYTF	TGTGCCAGTAGTTTTCGGGGGGGCGGCTACACCTTC	TRBJ1-2	TRBV19	-	-
CASSYGVSGETQYF	TGTGCCAGCAGTTACGGGGTCTCAGGAGAGACCCAGTACTTC	TRBJ2-5	TRBV6-5	-	-
CASSPLPTSSSYNSPLHF	TGTGCCAGCAGTCCACTCCCGACTTCTAGCTCCTATAATTCACCCCTCCACTTT	TRBJ1-6	TRBV6-1	-	-
CASSIGAEGYEQYF	TGTGCCAGTAGTATAGGAGCGGAGGGCTACGAGCAGTACTTC	TRBJ2-7	TRBV19	-	-
CASSSTGALPYEQYF	TGTGCCAGCAGCTCGACAGGGGCACTACCCTACGAGCAGTACTTC	TRBJ2-7	TRBV5-4	TRBD1	-
CATSRGERGELFF	TGTGCCACCAGCAGAGGTGAGAGGGGGGAGCTGTTTTTT	TRBJ2-2	TRBV15	-	-
CASSTTGTVREQPQHF	TGTGCCAGCAGTACCACCGGGACAGTCCGAGAACAGCCCCAGCATTTT	TRBJ1-5	TRBV27	TRBD1	few
CASSYDRYKAAQHF	TGTGCCAGCAGTTACGACAGATACAAGGCGGCCCAGCATTTT	TRBJ1-5	TRBV6-2/TRBV6-3	-	-
CASSMRRPGGYTF	TGTGCCAGTAGTATGCGGAGGCCGGGTGGCTACACCTTC	TRBJ1-2	TRBV19	-	few
CATQDRAGWNNQPQHF	TGTGCCACTCAGGACAGGGCCGGGTGGAACAATCAGCCCCAGCATTTT	TRBJ1-5	TRBV6-2/TRBV6-3	TRBD1	-
CASGQVFSYEQYF	TGTGCCAGCGGACAGGTCTTCTCCTACGAGCAGTACTTC	TRBJ2-7	TRBV2	TRBD1	-
CASSSARGQNTEAFF	TGTGCCAGCAGCTCGGCCCGGGGGCAGAACACTGAAGCTTTCTTT	TRBJ1-1	TRBV7-2	-	-
CASSWGVSNQPQHF	TGTGCCAGCAGCTGGGGGGTTAGCAATCAGCCCCAGCATTTT	TRBJ1-5	TRBV7-9	-	-
CASSESDFGQPQHF	TGTGCCAGCAGTGAAAGCGATTTTGGACAGCCCCAGCATTTT	TRBJ1-5	TRBV2	-	-
CASNANYGYTF	TGTGCCAGCAATGCTAACTATGGCTACACCTTC	TRBJ1-2	TRBV28	-	once
CASSLGLGTEAFF	TGTGCCAGCAGCTTGGGGCTGGGCACTGAAGCTTTCTTT	TRBJ1-1	TRBV5-4	-	-
CASSEIRAYEQYF	TGTGCCAGCAGTGAGATCAGGGCCTACGAGCAGTACTTC	TRBJ2-7	TRBV2	-	few
CASSPILSGSSYNEQFF	TGTGCCAGCAGCCCAATCCTTAGCGGGAGCTCCTACAATGAGCAGTTCTTC	TRBJ2-1	TRBV7-6	TRBD2	once
CASSARNLAGWYF	TGTGCCAGCAGTGCTCGTAACTTAGCGGGGTGGTACTTC	TRBJ2-7	TRBV2	TRBD2	once
CASSFEPKAQPQHF	TGTGCCAGCAGTTTTGAGCCCAAAGCGCAGCCCCAGCATTTT	TRBJ1-5	TRBV27	-	-
CASSLSATNEKLFF	TGTGCCAGCAGCTTATCCGCAACTAATGAAAAACTGTTTTTT	TRBJ1-4	TRBV7-2	-	few
CAISPDLGTGELFF	TGTGCCATCAGCCCCGATCTAGGTACCGGGGAGCTGTTTTTT	TRBJ2-2	TRBV10-3	-	few
CASSLYGNNEAFF	TGTGCCAGCAGTTTATACGGAAACAATGAAGCTTTCTTT	TRBJ1-1	TRBV27	-	-
CASTRDYGETQYF	TGTGCCAGCACCCGGGACTACGGAGAGACCCAGTACTTC	TRBJ2-5	TRBV7-7	TRBD2	-
CASSSGPDQPQHF	TGTGCCAGCAGTTCCGGGCCTGATCAGCCCCAGCATTTT	TRBJ1-5	TRBV6-5	-	few
CSALPDRFTGTGELFF	TGCAGTGCTTTACCAGACAGGTTTACAGGGACCGGGGAGCTGTTTTTT	TRBJ2-2	TRBV20-1	-	-